This T cell receptor (beta chain) derives from a study of cytomegalovirus exposure and HLA in healthy donors. The PCR employed 60 Vbeta primers together with 13 Jbeta primers. The table came from immunoSEQ multiplex PCR; TCRdb's copy has only in-frame clones and leaves some out. The table lists more than 150,000 clones, over 70% of them singletons. This CDR3 region has 15 residues. In germline, CDR1 is MNHEY, CDR2 SVGAGI. Trimming took 8 bases from V and 6 from J; bases not matched to a gene: 14. The V and J genes are TRBV6-5 and TRBJ2-7, with TRBD1 identical over 9 bases. The sequencing input was PBMCs. This TCR was recovered from a man between 18 and 35 years old in good health and CMV-seronegative. CDR3 nucleotide sequence: TGTGCCAGCGGTGGGAGGTTCGACAGGGGGGGCGAGCAGTACTTC. Amino acid sequence: CASGGRFDRGGEQYF.